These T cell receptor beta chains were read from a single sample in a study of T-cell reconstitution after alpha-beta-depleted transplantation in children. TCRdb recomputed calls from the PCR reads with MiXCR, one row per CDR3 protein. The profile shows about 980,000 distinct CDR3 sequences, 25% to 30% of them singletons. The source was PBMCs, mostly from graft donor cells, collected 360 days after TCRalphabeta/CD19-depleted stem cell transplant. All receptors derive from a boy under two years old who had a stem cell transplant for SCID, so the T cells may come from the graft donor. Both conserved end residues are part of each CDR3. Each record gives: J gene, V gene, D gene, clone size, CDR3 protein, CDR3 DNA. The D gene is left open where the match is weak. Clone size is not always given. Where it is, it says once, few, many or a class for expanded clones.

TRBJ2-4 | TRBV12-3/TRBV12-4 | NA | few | CASSLSFQGGIKNIQYF | TGTGCCAGCAGTTTGAGTTTTCAGGGGGGGATCAAAAACATTCAGTACTTC
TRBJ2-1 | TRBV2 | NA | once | CASKWARAPLLGENNEQFF | TGTGCCAGCAAGTGGGCCAGGGCCCCACTTCTAGGGGAGAACAATGAGCAGTTCTTC
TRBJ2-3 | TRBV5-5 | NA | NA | CASSLWLAADTQYF | TGTGCCAGCAGCTTGTGGCTAGCCGCAGATACGCAGTATTTT
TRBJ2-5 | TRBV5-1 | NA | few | CASSSGLLDGETQYF | TGCGCCAGCAGTTCCGGACTATTAGATGGGGAGACCCAGTACTTC
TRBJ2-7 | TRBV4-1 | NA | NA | CASSVGYWASYEQYF | TGCGCCAGCAGCGTGGGGTATTGGGCTAGCTACGAGCAGTACTTC
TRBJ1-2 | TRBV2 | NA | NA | CASYRGGVGGGINYGYTF | TGTGCCAGCTATCGAGGCGGGGTCGGAGGGGGGATCAACTATGGCTACACCTTC
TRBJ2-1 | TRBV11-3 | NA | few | CASSLSAGHFEQFF | TGTGCCAGCAGCTTATCTGCGGGGCACTTTGAGCAGTTCTTC
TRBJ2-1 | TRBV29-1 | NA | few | CSDVRGAYNEQFF | TGCAGCGACGTCAGGGGGGCCTACAATGAGCAGTTCTTC
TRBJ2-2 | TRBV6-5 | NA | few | CASSYFLGGGELFF | TGTGCCAGCAGTTACTTCCTAGGTGGCGGGGAGCTGTTTTTT
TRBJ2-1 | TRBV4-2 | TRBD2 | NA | CASSTGTSRHYEQFF | TGTGCCAGCAGCACCGGGACTAGCAGGCACTATGAGCAGTTCTTC
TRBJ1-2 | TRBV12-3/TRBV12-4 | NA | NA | CASSLLGWDYGYTF | TGTGCCAGCAGTTTACTCGGTTGGGACTATGGCTACACCTTC
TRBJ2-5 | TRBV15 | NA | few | CATSRGRGGETQYF | TGTGCCACCAGCAGAGGTAGGGGAGGCGAGACCCAGTACTTC
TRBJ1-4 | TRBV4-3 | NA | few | CASSQEVGTEKLFF | TGCGCCAGCAGCCAAGAAGTGGGGACGGAAAAACTGTTTTTT
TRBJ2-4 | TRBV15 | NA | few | CATSRDRAAKNIQYF | TGTGCCACCAGCAGAGATCGGGCGGCCAAAAACATTCAGTACTTC
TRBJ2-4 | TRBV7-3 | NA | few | CASSLGVSGGNIQYF | TGTGCCAGCAGCTTAGGGGTTTCCGGCGGAAACATTCAGTACTTC
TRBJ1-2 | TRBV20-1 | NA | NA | CSAGSGTPLYGYTF | TGCAGTGCAGGTTCCGGGACACCTCTCTATGGCTACACCTTC
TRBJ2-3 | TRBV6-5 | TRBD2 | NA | CASSSPASGGGTDTQYF | TGTGCCAGCAGTTCACCAGCTAGCGGGGGAGGCACAGATACGCAGTATTTT
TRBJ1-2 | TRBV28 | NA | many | CASSFNSAANYGYTF | TGTGCCAGCAGTTTTAACAGTGCGGCTAACTATGGCTACACCTTC
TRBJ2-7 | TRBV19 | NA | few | CASSWTARAVYEQYF | TGTGCCAGTAGCTGGACAGCCAGAGCTGTCTACGAGCAGTACTTC
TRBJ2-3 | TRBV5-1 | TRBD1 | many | CASSRWTGATDTQYF | TGCGCCAGCAGCAGGTGGACAGGGGCCACAGATACGCAGTATTTT
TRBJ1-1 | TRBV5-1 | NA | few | CASTLEKGGRAFF | TGCGCCAGCACCCTAGAAAAGGGGGGGAGAGCTTTCTTT
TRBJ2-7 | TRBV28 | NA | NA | CASRDHSDTISYEQYF | TGTGCCAGCAGGGACCACTCCGACACCATCTCCTACGAGCAGTACTTC
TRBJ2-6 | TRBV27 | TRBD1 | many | CASSLGTGVGGANVLTF | TGTGCCAGCAGTTTAGGGACAGGGGTAGGTGGGGCCAACGTCCTGACTTTC